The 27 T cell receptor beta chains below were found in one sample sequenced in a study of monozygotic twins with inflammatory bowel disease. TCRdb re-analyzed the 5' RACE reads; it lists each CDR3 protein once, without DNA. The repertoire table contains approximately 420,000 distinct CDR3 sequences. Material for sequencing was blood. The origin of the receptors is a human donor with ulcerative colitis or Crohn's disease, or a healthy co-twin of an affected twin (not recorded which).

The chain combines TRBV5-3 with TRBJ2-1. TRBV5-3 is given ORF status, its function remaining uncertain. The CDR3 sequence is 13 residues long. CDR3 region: CARSPERFEEQFF.

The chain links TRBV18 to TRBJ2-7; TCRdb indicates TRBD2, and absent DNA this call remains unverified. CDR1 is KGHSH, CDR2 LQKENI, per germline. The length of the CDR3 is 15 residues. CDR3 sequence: CASSPLAGVRDEQYF.

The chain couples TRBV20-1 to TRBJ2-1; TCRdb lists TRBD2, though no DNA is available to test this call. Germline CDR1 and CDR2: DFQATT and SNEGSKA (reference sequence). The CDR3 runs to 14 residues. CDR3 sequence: CSPLRAGGYNEQFF.

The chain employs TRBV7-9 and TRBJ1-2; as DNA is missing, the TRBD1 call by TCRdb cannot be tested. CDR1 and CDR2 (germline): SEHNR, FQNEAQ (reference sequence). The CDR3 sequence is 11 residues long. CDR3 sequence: CASGQNYGYTF.

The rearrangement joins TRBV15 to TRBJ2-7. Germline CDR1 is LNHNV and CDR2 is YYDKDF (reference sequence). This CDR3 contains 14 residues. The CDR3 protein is CATSFTGGSYEQYF. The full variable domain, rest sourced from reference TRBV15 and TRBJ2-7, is DAMVIQNPRYQVTQFGKPVTLSCSQTLNHNVMYWYQQKSSQAPKLLFHYYDKDFNNEADTPDNFQSRRPNTSFCFLDIRSPGLGDTAMYLCATSFTGGSYEQYFGPGTRLTVT.

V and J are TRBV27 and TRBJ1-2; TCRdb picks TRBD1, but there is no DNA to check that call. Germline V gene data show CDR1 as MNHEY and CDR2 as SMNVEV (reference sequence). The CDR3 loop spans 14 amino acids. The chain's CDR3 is CASSRHREDYGYTF.

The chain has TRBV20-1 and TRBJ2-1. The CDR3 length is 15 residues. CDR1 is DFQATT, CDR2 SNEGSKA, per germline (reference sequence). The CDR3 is CSARDLSGVCNEQFF.

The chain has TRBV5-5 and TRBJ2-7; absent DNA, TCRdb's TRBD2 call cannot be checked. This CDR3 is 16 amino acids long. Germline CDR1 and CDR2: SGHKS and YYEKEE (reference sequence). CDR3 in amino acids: CASSTGLAGGPFEQYF.

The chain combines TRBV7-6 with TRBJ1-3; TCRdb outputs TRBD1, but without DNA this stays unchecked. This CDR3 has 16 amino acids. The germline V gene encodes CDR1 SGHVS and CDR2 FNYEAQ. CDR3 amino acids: CASSLDLTGAGNTIYF.

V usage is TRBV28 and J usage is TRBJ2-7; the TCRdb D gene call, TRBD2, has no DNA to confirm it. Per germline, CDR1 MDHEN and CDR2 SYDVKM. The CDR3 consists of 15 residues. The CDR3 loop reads CASSSTRRGVEEQYF.

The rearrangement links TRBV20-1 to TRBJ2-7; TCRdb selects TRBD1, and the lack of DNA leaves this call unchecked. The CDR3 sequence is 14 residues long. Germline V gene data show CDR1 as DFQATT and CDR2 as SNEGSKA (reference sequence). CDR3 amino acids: CSESRVRPPYEQYF.

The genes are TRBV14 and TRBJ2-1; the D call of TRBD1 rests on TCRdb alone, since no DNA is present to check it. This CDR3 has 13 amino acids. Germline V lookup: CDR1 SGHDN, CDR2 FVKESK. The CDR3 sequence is CASSQEGDRSLFF. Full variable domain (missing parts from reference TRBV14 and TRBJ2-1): EAGVTQFPSHSVIEKGQTVTLRCDPISGHDNLYWYRRVMGKEIKFLLHFVKESKQDESGMPNNRFLAERTGGTYSTLKVQPAELEDSGVYFCASSQEGDRSLFFGPGTRLTVL.

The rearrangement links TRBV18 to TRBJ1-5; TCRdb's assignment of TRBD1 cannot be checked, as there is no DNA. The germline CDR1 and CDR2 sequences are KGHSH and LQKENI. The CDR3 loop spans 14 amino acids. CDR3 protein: CASSPPGGNQPQHF.

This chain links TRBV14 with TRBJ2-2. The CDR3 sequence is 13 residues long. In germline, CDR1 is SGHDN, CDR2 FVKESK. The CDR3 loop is CASSQEWGGELFF.

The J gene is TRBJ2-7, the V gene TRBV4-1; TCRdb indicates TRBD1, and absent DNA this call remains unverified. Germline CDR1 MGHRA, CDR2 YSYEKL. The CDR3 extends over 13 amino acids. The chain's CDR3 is CASSPWTDYEQYF.

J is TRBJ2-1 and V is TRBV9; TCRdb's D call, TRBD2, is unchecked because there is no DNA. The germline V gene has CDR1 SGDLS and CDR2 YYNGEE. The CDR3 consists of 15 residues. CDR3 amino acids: CASSARTTSETEQFF.

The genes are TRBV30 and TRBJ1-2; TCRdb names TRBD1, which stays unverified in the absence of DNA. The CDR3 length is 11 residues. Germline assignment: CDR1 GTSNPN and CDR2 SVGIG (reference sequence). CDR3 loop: CAWGDSLSYTF.

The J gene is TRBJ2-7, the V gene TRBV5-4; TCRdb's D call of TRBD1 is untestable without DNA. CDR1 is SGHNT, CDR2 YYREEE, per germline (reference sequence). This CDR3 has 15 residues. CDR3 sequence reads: CASSRRQGVSYEQYF.

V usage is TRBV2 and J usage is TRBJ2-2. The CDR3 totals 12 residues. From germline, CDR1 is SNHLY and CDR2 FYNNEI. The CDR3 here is CASGVYTGELFF.

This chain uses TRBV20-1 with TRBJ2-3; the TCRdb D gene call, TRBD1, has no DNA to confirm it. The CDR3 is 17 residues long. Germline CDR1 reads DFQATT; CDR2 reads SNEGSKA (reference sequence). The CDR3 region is CSVPGQGTFPSADTQYF.

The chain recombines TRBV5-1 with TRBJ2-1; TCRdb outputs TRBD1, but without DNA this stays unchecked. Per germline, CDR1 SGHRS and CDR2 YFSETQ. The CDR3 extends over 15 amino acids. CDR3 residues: CASSLEDRVYNEQFF.

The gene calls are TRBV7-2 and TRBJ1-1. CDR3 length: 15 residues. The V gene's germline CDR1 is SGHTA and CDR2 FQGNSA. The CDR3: CASTHRPTWGTEAFF.

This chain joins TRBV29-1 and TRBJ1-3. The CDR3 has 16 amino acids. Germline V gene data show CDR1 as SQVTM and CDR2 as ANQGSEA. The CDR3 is CSVELTEGSSGNTIYF.

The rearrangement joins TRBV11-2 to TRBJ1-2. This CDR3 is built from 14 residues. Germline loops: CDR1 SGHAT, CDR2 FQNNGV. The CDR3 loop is CASSVENWAMGYTF.

The CDR3 loop is CASSGKSPSISGEQYF. The rearrangement uses TRBV5-1 and TRBJ2-7; TCRdb's D call of TRBD2 is untestable without DNA. CDR1 SGHRS and CDR2 YFSETQ come from the germline V gene. This CDR3 has 16 residues.

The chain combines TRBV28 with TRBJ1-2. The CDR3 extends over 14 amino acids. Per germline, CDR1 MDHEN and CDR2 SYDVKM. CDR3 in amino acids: CASSLNGASYGYTF.

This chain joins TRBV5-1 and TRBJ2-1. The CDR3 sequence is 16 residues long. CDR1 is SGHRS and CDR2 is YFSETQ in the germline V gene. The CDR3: CASSLDRRSSYNEQFF.